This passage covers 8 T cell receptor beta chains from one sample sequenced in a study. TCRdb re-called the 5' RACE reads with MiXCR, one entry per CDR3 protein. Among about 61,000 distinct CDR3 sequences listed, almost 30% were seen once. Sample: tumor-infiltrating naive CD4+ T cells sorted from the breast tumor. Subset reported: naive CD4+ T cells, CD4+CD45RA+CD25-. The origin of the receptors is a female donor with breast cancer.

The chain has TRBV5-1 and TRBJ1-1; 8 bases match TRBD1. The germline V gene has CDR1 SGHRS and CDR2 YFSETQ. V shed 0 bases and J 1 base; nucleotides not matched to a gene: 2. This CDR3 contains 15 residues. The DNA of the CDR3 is TGCGCCAGCAGCTTGGAAGGGACAGGGAACACTGAAGCTTTCTTT. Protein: CASSLEGTGNTEAFF.

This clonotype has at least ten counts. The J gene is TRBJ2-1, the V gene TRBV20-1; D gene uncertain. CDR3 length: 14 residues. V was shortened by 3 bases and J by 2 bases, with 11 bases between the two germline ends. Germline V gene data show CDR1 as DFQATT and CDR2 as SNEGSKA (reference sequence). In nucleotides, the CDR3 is TGCAGTGCTAGCGTCTCCATTCCCTACAATGAGCAGTTCTTC. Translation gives CSASVSIPYNEQFF.

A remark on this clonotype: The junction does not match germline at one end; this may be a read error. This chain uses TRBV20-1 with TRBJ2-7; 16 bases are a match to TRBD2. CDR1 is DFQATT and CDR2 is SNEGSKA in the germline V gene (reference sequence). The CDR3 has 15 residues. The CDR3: CSTREGLAGGVEQYF. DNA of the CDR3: TGCAGTACTAGAGAGGGACTAGCGGGAGGGGTCGAGCAGTACTTC.

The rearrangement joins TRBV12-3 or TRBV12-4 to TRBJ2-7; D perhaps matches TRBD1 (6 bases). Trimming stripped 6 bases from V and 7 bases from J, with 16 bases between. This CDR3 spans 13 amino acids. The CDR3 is CASSPQGWGEQYF. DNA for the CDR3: TGTGCCAGCAGCCCCCAGGGGTGGGGGGAGCAGTACTTC.

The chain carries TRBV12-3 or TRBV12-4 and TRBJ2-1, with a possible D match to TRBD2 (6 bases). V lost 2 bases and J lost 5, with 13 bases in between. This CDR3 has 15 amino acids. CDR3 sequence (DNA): TGTGCCAGCAGTTTATTCCAGGAGGGCAACAATGAGCAGTTCTTC. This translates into CASSLFQEGNNEQFF.

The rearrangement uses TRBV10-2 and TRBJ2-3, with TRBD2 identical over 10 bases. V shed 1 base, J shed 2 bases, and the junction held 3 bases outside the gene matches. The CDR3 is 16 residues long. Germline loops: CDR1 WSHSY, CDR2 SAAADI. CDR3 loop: CASSEFSGGPTDTQYF. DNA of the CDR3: TGCGCCAGCAGTGAGTTTAGCGGGGGGCCCACAGATACGCAGTATTTT.

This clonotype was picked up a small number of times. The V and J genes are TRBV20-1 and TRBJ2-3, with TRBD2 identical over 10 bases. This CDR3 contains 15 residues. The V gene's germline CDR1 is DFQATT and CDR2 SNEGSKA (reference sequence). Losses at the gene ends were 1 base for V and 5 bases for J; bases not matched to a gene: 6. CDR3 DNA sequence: TGCAGTGCTAGAGGGCTAGCGGGAGTCTTAGATACGCAGTATTTT. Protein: CSARGLAGVLDTQYF.

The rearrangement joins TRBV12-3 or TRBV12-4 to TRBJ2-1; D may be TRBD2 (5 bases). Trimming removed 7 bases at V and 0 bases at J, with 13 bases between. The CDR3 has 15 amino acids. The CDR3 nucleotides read TGTGCCAGCACACCCGATCGGGGCTCCTACAATGAGCAGTTCTTC. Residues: CASTPDRGSYNEQFF.